The T cell receptor (beta chain) described here comes from a study of blood T cell repertoires in COVID-19. Using immunoSEQ multiplex PCR, the repertoire was profiled, and TCRdb retains in-frame clones only, with some absent. This sample has approximately 280,000 clones, with 90% found just once. The germline V gene encodes CDR1 SGHRS and CDR2 YFSETQ. The CDR3 length is 18 residues. J gave up 6 bases and V 3 bases, and 17 bases lay outside the gene matches. The chain carries TRBV5-1 and TRBJ2-1; 8 bases align to TRBD2. The origin of this receptor is a woman aged 18 to 35 with acute COVID-19. The specimen was PBMCs or T cells enriched from blood (not recorded which). The CDR3 loop is CASSSPRTSGLILNEQFF. CDR3 nucleotide sequence: TGCGCCAGCAGCTCGCCGCGAACTAGCGGACTAATTCTCAATGAGCAGTTCTTC.